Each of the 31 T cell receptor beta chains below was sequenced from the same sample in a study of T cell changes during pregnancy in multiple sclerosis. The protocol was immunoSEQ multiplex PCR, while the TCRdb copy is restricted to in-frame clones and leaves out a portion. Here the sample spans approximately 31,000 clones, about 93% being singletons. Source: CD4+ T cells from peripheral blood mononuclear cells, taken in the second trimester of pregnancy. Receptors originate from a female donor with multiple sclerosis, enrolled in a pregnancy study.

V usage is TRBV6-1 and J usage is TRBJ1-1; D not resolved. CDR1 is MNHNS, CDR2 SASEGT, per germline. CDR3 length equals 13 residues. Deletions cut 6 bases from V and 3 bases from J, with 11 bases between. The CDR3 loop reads CASSSLRDTEAFF. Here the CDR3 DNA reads TGTGCCAGCAGCTCCTTGAGGGACACTGAAGCTTTCTTT.

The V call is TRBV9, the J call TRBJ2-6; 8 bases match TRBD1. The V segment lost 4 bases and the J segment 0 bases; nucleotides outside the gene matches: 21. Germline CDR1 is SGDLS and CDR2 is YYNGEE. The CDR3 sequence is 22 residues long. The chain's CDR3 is CASSPRPGTGAQSISGANVLTF. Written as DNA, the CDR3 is TGTGCCAGCAGCCCACGACCCGGGACAGGCGCCCAATCTATCTCTGGGGCCAACGTCCTGACTTTC. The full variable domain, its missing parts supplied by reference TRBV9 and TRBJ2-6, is DSGVTQTPKHLITATGQRVTLRCSPRSGDLSVYWYQQSLDQGLQFLIQYYNGEERAKGNILERFSAQQFPDLHSELNLSSLELGDSALYFCASSPRPGTGAQSISGANVLTFGAGSRLTVL.

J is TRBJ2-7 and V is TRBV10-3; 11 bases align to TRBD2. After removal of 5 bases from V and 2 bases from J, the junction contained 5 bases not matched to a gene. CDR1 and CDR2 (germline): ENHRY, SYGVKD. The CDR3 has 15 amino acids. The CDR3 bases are TGTGCCATCAGTTCAGTAGCGGGAGGGCCCTACGAGCAGTACTTC. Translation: CAISSVAGGPYEQYF.

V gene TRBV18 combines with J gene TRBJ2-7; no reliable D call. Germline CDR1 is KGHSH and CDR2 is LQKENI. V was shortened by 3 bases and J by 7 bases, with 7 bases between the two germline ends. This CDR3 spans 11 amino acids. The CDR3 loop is CASSPGVEQYF. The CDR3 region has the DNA TGTGCCAGCTCACCCGGTGTGGAGCAGTACTTC.

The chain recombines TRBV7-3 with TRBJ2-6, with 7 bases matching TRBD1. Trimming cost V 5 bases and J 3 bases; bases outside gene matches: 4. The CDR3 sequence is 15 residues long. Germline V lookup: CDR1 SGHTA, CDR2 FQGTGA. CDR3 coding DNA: TGTGCCAGCAGCCTAGGGGGCGGTGGGGCCAACGTCCTGACTTTC. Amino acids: CASSLGGGGANVLTF.

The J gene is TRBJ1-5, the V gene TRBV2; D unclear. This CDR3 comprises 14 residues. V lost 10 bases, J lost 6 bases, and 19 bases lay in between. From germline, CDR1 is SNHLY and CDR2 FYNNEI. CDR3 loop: CATSKGASSQPQHF. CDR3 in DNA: TGTGCCACCTCGAAGGGAGCCTCTTCTCAGCCCCAGCATTTT.

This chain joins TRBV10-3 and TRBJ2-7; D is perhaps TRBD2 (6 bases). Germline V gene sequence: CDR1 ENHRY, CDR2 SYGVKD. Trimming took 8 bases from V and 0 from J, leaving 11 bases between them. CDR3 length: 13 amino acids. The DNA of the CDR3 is TGTGCCATCTCTAGGGACTTCTCCTACGAGCAGTACTTC. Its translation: CAISRDFSYEQYF.

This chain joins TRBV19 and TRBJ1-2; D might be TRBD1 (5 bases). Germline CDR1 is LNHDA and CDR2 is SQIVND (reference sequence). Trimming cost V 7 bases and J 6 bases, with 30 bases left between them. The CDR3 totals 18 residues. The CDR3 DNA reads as TGTGCCAGTACCCCAAGGCGGGACCGAGGGCGAACCCCTCATGGCTACACCTTC. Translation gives CASTPRRDRGRTPHGYTF.

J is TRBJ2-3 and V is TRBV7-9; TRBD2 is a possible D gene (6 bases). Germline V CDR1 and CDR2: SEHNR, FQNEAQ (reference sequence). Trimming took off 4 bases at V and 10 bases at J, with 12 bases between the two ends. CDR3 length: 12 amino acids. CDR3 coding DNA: TGTGCCAGCAGCTCTACTAGCTCCGCGCAGTATTTT. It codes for CASSSTSSAQYF.

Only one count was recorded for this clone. In nucleotides, the CDR3 is TGTGCCAGCAGCTTAAGGGGGACTAATGAAAAACTGTTTTTT. It yields the protein CASSLRGTNEKLFF. The chain employs TRBV5-6 and TRBJ1-4, with D possibly matching TRBD1 (6 bases). Between the trimmed V and J ends, which lost 2 bases and 2 bases, there was a span of 7 bases. The CDR3 covers 14 residues. Germline lookup yields CDR1 SGHDT and CDR2 YYEEEE.

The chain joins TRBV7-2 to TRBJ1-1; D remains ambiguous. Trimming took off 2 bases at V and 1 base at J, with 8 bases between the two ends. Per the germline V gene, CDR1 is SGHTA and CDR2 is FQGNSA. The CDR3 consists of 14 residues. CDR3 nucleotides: TGTGCCAGCAGCTTAATAGTCGGGAACACTGAAGCTTTCTTT. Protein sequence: CASSLIVGNTEAFF.

The CDR3 DNA sequence: TGCGCCAGCAGCCGTAAACTAGCGGGAGAAGAGACCCAGTACTTC. Amino acid sequence: CASSRKLAGEETQYF. V usage is TRBV4-1 and J usage is TRBJ2-5; 11 bases match TRBD2. The CDR3 is made up of 15 amino acids. J was trimmed by 3 bases and V by 4 bases; bases with no gene match: 4. Per germline, CDR1 MGHRA and CDR2 YSYEKL.

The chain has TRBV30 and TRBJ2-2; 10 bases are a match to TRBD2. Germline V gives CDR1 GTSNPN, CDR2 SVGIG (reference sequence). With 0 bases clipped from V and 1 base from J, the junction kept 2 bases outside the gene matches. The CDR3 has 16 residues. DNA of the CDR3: TGTGCCTGGAGTGTTTGGACTAGCGGGAACACCGGGGAGCTGTTTTTT. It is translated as CAWSVWTSGNTGELFF.

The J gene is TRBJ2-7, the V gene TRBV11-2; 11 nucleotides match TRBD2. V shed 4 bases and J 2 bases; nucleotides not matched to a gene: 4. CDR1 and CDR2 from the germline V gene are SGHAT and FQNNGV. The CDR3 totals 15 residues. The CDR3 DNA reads TGTGCCAGCAGCTCGCAACTAGCGGGAGCCTACGAGCAGTACTTC. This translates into CASSSQLAGAYEQYF. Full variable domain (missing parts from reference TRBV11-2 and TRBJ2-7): EAGVAQSPRYKIIEKRQSVAFWCNPISGHATLYWYQQILGQGPKLLIQFQNNGVVDDSQLPKDRFSAERLKGVDSTLKIQPAKLEDSAVYLCASSSQLAGAYEQYFGPGTRLTVT.

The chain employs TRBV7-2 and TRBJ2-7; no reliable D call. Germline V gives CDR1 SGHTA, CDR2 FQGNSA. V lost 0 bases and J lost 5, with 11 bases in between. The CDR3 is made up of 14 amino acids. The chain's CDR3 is CASSLALPRDEQYF. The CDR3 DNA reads TGTGCCAGCAGCTTAGCCCTGCCCCGGGACGAGCAGTACTTC. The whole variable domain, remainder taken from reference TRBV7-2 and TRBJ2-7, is GAGVSQSPSNKVTEKGKDVELRCDPISGHTALYWYRQSLGQGLEFLIYFQGNSAPDKSGLPSDRFSAERTGGSVSTLTIQRTQQEDSAVYLCASSLALPRDEQYFGPGTRLTVT.

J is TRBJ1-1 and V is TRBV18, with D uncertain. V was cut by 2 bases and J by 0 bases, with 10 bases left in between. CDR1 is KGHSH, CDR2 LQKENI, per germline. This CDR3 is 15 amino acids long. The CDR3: CASSPGGPLNTEAFF. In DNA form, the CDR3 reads TGTGCCAGCTCACCAGGTGGCCCCTTGAACACTGAAGCTTTCTTT.

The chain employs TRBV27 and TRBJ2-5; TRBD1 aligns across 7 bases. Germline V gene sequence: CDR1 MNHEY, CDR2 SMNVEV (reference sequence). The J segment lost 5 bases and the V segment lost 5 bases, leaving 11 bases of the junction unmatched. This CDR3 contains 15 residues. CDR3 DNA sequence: TGTGCCAGCAGTGCGACAGGGCTTAATTGGGAGACCCAGTACTTC. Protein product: CASSATGLNWETQYF.

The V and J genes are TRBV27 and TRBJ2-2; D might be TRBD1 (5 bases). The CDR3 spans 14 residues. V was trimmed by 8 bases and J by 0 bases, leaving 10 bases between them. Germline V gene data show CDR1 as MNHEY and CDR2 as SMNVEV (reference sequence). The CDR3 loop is CASGQGTNTGELFF. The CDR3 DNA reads TGTGCCAGCGGCCAGGGTACGAACACCGGGGAGCTGTTTTTT.

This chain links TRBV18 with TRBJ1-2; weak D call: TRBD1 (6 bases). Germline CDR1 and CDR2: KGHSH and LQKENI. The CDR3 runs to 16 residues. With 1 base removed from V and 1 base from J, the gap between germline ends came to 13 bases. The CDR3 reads CASSPRLQGHNYGYTF. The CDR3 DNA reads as TGTGCCAGCTCACCACGTCTACAGGGACATAACTATGGCTACACCTTC.

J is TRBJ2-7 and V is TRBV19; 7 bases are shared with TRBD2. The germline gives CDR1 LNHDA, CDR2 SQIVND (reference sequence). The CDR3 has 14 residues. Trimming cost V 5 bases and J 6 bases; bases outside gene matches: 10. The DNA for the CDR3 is TGTGCCAGTAGTCAGACTAGCAAAGGTCCCGAGCAGTACTTC. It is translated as CASSQTSKGPEQYF.

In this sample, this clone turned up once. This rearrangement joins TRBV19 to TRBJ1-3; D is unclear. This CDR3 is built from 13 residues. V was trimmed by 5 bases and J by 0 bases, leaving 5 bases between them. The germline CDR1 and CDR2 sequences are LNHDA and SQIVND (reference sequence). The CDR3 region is CASSADSGNTIYF. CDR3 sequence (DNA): TGTGCCAGTAGTGCAGACTCTGGAAACACCATATATTTT.

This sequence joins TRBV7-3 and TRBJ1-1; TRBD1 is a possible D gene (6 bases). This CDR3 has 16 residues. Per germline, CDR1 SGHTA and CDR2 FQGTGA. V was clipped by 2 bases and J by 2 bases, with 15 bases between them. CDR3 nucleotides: TGTGCCAGCAGCTTACTGAGACAGGCCAGCAACACTGAAGCTTTCTTT. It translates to CASSLLRQASNTEAFF.

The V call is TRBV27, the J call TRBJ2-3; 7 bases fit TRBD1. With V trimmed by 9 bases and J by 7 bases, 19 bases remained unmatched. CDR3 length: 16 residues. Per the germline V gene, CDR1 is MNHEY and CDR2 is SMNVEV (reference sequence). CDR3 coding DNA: TGTGCCAGGCTGCTTGAGAGGGGGCGACCCGGGTATACGCAGTATTTT. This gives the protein CARLLERGRPGYTQYF.

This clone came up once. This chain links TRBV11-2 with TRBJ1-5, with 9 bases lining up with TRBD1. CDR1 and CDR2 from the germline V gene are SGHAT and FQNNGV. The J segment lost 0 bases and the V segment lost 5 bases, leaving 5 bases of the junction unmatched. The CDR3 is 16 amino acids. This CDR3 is CASSLGQGFSNQPQHF. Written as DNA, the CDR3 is TGTGCCAGCAGCCTGGGACAGGGTTTTAGCAATCAGCCCCAGCATTTT.

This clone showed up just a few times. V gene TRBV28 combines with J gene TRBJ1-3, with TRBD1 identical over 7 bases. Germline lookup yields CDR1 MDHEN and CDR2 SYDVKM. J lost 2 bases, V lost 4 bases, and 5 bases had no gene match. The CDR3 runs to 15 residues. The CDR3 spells CASSSQGYAGNTIYF. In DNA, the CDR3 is TGTGCCAGCAGTTCACAGGGGTATGCTGGAAACACCATATATTTT.

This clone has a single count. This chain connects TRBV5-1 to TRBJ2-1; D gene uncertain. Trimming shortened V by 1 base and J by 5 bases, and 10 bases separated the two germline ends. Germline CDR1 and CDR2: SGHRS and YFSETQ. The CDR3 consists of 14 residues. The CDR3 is CASSLTSPHNEQFF. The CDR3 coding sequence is TGCGCCAGCAGCTTGACTTCCCCACACAATGAGCAGTTCTTC.

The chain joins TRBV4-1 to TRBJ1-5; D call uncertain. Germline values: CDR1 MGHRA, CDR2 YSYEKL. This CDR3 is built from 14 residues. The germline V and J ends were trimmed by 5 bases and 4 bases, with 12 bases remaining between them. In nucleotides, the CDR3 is TGCGCCAGCAGCTCACAGAGGGTTAATCAGCCCCAGCATTTT. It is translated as CASSSQRVNQPQHF.

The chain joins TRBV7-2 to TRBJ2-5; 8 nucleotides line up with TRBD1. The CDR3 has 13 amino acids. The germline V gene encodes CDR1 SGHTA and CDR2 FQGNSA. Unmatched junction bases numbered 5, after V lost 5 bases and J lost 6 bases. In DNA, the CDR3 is TGTGCCAGCAGCATCAGGGGGCAACAGACCCAGTACTTC. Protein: CASSIRGQQTQYF.

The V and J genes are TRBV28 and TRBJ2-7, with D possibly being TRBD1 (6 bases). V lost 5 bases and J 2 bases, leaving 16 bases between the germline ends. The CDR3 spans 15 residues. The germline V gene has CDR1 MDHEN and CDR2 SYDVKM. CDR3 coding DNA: TGTGCCAGCAGTCTCACAGGGCCGCTGACCTACGAGCAGTACTTC. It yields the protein CASSLTGPLTYEQYF.

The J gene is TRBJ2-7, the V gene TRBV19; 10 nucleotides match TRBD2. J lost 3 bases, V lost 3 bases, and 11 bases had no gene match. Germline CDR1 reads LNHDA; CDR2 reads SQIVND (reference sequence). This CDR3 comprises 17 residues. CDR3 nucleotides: TGTGCCAGTAGTATGAGGGAGCGGGCTAGCGGGAGCTACGAGCAGTACTTC. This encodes CASSMRERASGSYEQYF. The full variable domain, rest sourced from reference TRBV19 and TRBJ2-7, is DGGITQSPKYLFRKEGQNVTLSCEQNLNHDAMYWYRQDPGQGLRLIYYSQIVNDFQKGDIAEGYSVSREKKESFPLTVTSAQKNPTAFYLCASSMRERASGSYEQYFGPGTRLTVT.

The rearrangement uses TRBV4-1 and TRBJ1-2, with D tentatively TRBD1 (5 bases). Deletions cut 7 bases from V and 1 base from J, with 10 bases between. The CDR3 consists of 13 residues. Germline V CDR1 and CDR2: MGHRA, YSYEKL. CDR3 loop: CASKIRVNYGYTF. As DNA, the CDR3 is TGCGCCAGCAAGATCAGGGTTAACTATGGCTACACCTTC.